What follows is one T cell receptor beta chain and its context. The antigen remains undetermined. These data are taken from a study of cytomegalovirus exposure and HLA in healthy donors. Overall study findings and caveats: Presence/absence comparisons presumed near-even sequencing depth among donors. Trimming of TCR beta V- and J-genes showed a link, identified in a later analysis, to a missense DCLRE1C variant.

Trimming at V came to 5 bases and at J to 5 bases, leaving 11 bases not matched to a gene. CDR1 LNHDA and CDR2 SQIVND come from the germline V gene (reference sequence). The CDR3 has 15 residues. The study ran its PCR with 60 Vbeta and 13 Jbeta primers. TCRdb's table, derived via immunoSEQ multiplex PCR, lists solely in-frame clones and lacks some. The sample consists of roughly 160,000 clones, 60% to 80% of them appearing once. Donors counted as nominally healthy when sampled, yet unrecorded immune exposures were likely. The specimen was PBMCs. The chain couples TRBV19 to TRBJ1-2; 7 bases are shared with TRBD1. The sequence was collected from a man in his forties or fifties in good health and CMV-seropositive. The chain's CDR3 is CASSFSRDRVYGYTF. The DNA for the CDR3 is TGTGCCAGTAGTTTCTCCCGGGACAGAGTTTATGGCTACACCTTC.